The 32 T cell receptor beta chains presented below share a single source sample, sequenced in a study of cytomegalovirus exposure and HLA in healthy donors. 60 Vbeta and 13 Jbeta primers were used in PCR. Assay used: immunoSEQ multiplex PCR; TCRdb lists only in-frame clones, some missing. The data contain 80,000 or so clones, under 80% of them singletons. The sample was PBMCs. These receptors came from a man aged 60 to 69 in good health and CMV-seropositive.

The chain links TRBV4-2 to TRBJ2-5; the match to TRBD2 covers 7 bases. CDR3 size: 16 residues. With V trimmed by 1 base and J by 4 bases, 9 bases remained unmatched. Germline V gives CDR1 LGHNA, CDR2 YNFKEQ. CDR3 residues: CASSQVGGRVIETQYF. The CDR3, as DNA: TGTGCCAGCAGCCAAGTTGGAGGGAGGGTCATAGAGACCCAGTACTTC.

This clone was recorded only once. The rearrangement joins TRBV6-6 to TRBJ2-7, with D maybe TRBD2 (5 bases). Deletions cut 0 bases from V and 1 base from J, with 7 bases between. The CDR3 is 14 residues long. The germline V gene has CDR1 MNHNY and CDR2 SVGAGI (reference sequence). CDR3 region: CASSYSPGSYEQYF. CDR3 DNA sequence: TGTGCCAGCAGTTACTCGCCGGGATCCTACGAGCAGTACTTC.

V usage is TRBV5-1 and J usage is TRBJ2-7, with D perhaps TRBD2 (5 bases). V was trimmed by 2 bases and J by 3 bases, leaving 12 bases between them. This CDR3 is built from 14 residues. Germline values: CDR1 SGHRS, CDR2 YFSETQ. CDR3 DNA sequence: TGCGCCAGCAGCTTCAACGGAGGACTCTACGAGCAGTACTTC. As protein: CASSFNGGLYEQYF.

For this clone: The sample carries other DNA sequences with the same CDR3. The rearrangement joins TRBV27 to TRBJ2-3, with 10 bases aligning to TRBD2. With V trimmed by 5 bases and J by 4 bases, 3 bases remained unmatched. CDR3 length: 14 residues. Germline V gene lookup returns CDR1 MNHEY and CDR2 SMNVEV (reference sequence). The CDR3 here is CASSPLAGADTQYF. CDR3 bases: TGTGCCAGCAGTCCCCTAGCGGGAGCAGATACGCAGTATTTT.

Remarks on this clone: Within the sample, other DNA sequences also encode this same CDR3. The CDR3 sequence: CASSPYRGSDNEQFF. The CDR3 coding sequence is TGCGCCAGCAGCCCGTACAGGGGATCAGACAATGAGCAGTTCTTC. The J gene is TRBJ2-1, the V gene TRBV5-1, with 7 bases lining up with TRBD1. Germline values: CDR1 SGHRS, CDR2 YFSETQ. The length of the CDR3 is 15 residues. The V and J ends lost 4 bases and 5 bases, in that order; junction bases with no gene match: 9.

The table lists this clone with a count of one. The V and J genes are TRBV30 and TRBJ2-3; D might be TRBD1 (5 bases). Germline CDR1 and CDR2: GTSNPN and SVGIG (reference sequence). Trimming removed 1 base at V and 10 bases at J, with 12 bases between. The CDR3 is made up of 12 amino acids. The DNA for the CDR3 is TGTGCCTGGAGTGGGATTAGGGGTTCGCAGTATTTT. Protein: CAWSGIRGSQYF.

This clone was detected only once. This chain links TRBV4-3 with TRBJ2-1; D may be TRBD2 (6 bases). The CDR3 contains 14 residues. Germline V gene lookup returns CDR1 LGHNA and CDR2 YSLEER. Trimming pared 0 bases from V and 10 bases from J, leaving 13 bases between. DNA of the CDR3: TGCGCCAGCAGCCAAGAGGAGGGCCCCGGGGAGCAGTTCTTC. Translation: CASSQEEGPGEQFF.

This rearrangement joins TRBV5-5 to TRBJ2-1; 16 nucleotides agree with TRBD2. Looked up from germline, CDR1 is SGHKS and CDR2 is YYEKEE (reference sequence). The CDR3 is 16 amino acids. With V trimmed by 4 bases and J by 9 bases, 7 bases remained unmatched. The CDR3 reads CASSTPGTSGRGEQFF. CDR3 bases: TGTGCCAGCAGCACTCCCGGGACTAGCGGGAGGGGTGAGCAGTTCTTC.

This clone was counted a single time. The chain joins TRBV7-9 to TRBJ1-1; D remains ambiguous. The CDR3 sequence is 14 residues long. Germline loops: CDR1 SEHNR, CDR2 FQNEAQ (reference sequence). Trimming cost V 3 bases and J 6 bases, with 14 bases left between them. DNA of the CDR3: TGTGCCAGCAGCTTGGGAGGGATAACCCCTGAAGCTTTCTTT. Its protein product is CASSLGGITPEAFF.

This clone was observed once. The J gene is TRBJ1-2, the V gene TRBV30, with 7 bases aligning to TRBD1. Germline-derived CDR1 and CDR2 are GTSNPN and SVGIG (reference sequence). The junction had 15 bases not matched to a gene; V was cut back by 3 bases and J by 5 bases. There are 16 residues in the CDR3. For the CDR3, the DNA is TGTGCCTGGAGAGTAACACCCGGGACAGCGAGATATGGCTACACCTTC. Encoded protein: CAWRVTPGTARYGYTF.

The genes are TRBV6-1 and TRBJ2-7, with 11 bases that match TRBD1. Unmatched junction bases numbered 8, after V lost 8 bases and J lost 2 bases. Germline assignment: CDR1 MNHNS and CDR2 SASEGT. CDR3 length: 15 residues. The DNA of the CDR3 is TGTGCCAGCGTGGAGGGGACAGGGGGACCCTACGAGCAGTACTTC. It codes for CASVEGTGGPYEQYF.

The rearrangement uses TRBV7-3 and TRBJ2-2; no reliable D call. Germline V gene data show CDR1 as SGHTA and CDR2 as FQGTGA. The V gene lost 4 bases and the J gene lost 6 bases, with 9 bases spanning the gap. CDR3 length: 13 amino acids. For the CDR3, the DNA is TGTGCCAGCAGCTCAACCCTGTCCGGGGAGCTGTTTTTT. Translated, it gives CASSSTLSGELFF.

As to this clone: Germline and junction disagree at one end, which may indicate a read error. This chain links TRBV7-7 with TRBJ2-3; 10 nucleotides match TRBD1. This CDR3 is built from 17 residues. Germline CDR1 and CDR2: SSHAT and FNYEAQ (reference sequence). CDR3 sequence reads: CASSLLPGTGGTDTQYF. The CDR3 DNA reads TGTGCTAGCAGCCTACTCCCCGGGACAGGGGGCACAGATACGCAGTATTTT.

This chain connects TRBV19 to TRBJ2-1; 9 nucleotides line up with TRBD2. Germline CDR1 is LNHDA and CDR2 is SQIVND (reference sequence). The CDR3 loop spans 15 amino acids. Trimming at V came to 1 base and at J to 6 bases, leaving 4 bases not matched to a gene. The CDR3 here is CASSIVAGEANEQFF. DNA for the CDR3: TGTGCCAGTAGTATAGTAGCGGGGGAGGCCAATGAGCAGTTCTTC.

The chain combines TRBV9 with TRBJ2-7; the match to TRBD2 covers 7 bases. The V segment lost 0 bases and the J segment 1 base; nucleotides outside the gene matches: 4. This CDR3 has 15 amino acids. Germline lookup yields CDR1 SGDLS and CDR2 YYNGEE. CDR3 residues: CASSVAPGLSYEQYF. The CDR3 bases are TGTGCCAGCAGCGTAGCCCCGGGACTATCCTACGAGCAGTACTTC.

This chain uses TRBV13 with TRBJ2-3; 7 positions agree with TRBD2. The length of the CDR3 is 15 residues. V was pared by 2 bases and J by 2 bases, with 4 bases of the junction left unmatched. Germline V CDR1 and CDR2: PRHDT, FYEKMQ (reference sequence). CDR3 nucleotides: TGTGCCAGCAGCTTACAGGCGGGGGTCACAGATACGCAGTATTTT. It yields the protein CASSLQAGVTDTQYF. Using reference TRBV13 and TRBJ2-3 for the parts outside the CDR3, the full variable domain is AAGVIQSPRHLIKEKRETATLKCYPIPRHDTVYWYQQGPGQDPQFLISFYEKMQSDKGSIPDRFSAQQFSDYHSELNMSSLELGDSALYFCASSLQAGVTDTQYFGPGTRLTVL.

The chain uses TRBV6-5 and TRBJ1-1, with 9 bases aligning to TRBD1. V trimming: 6 bases; J trimming: 0 bases; junction bases outside the gene matches: 5. The length of the CDR3 is 15 residues. Germline V gives CDR1 MNHEY, CDR2 SVGAGI. As DNA, the CDR3 is TGTGCCAGCAGGGATTGGACAGGGGTGAACACTGAAGCTTTCTTT. It encodes CASRDWTGVNTEAFF.

V gene TRBV7-9 combines with J gene TRBJ2-5; TRBD1 is a possible D gene (6 bases). Germline loops: CDR1 SEHNR, CDR2 FQNEAQ (reference sequence). The V end lost 8 bases, the J end lost 0 bases, and 16 bases lay between the germline ends. The CDR3 has 15 amino acids. In DNA form, the CDR3 reads TGTGCCAGCTTCAACCCAGGGGCAAACCAAGAGACCCAGTACTTC. Protein sequence: CASFNPGANQETQYF.

The chain is built from TRBV7-2 and TRBJ2-1; no reliable D call. Trimming removed 0 bases from V and 9 bases from J, with 12 bases in between. Germline V gene sequence: CDR1 SGHTA, CDR2 FQGNSA. The CDR3 sequence is 14 residues long. CDR3 coding DNA: TGTGCCAGCAGCTTAGCGGTTACCTCTAGTGAGCAGTTCTTC. Protein: CASSLAVTSSEQFF.

This clone was counted a single time. The genes are TRBV30 and TRBJ2-7; maybe TRBD1 (6 bases). The CDR3 runs to 12 residues. The germline V gene encodes CDR1 GTSNPN and CDR2 SVGIG (reference sequence). V was shortened by 2 bases and J by 5 bases, with 10 bases between the two germline ends. The CDR3 reads CAWSLQGHEQYF. In DNA, the CDR3 is TGTGCCTGGAGTTTACAGGGACACGAGCAGTACTTC.

This chain connects TRBV10-2 to TRBJ2-2, with 7 bases that match TRBD1. This CDR3 is built from 14 residues. Germline V lookup: CDR1 WSHSY, CDR2 SAAADI. Germline trimming cut 4 bases from V and 5 bases from J; bases unmatched to any gene: 4. The CDR3 coding sequence is TGCGCCAGCAGTGGACAGGGTAGTACCGGGGAGCTGTTTTTT. This sequence encodes CASSGQGSTGELFF.

The chain is built from TRBV6-6 and TRBJ2-1; D is perhaps TRBD2 (6 bases). Germline V CDR1 and CDR2: MNHNY, SVGAGI (reference sequence). V was cut by 5 bases and J by 2 bases, with 16 bases left in between. The CDR3 runs 16 residues. The CDR3 protein is CASSGPGLSPYNEQFF. DNA of the CDR3: TGTGCCAGCAGTGGTCCGGGACTGAGTCCCTACAATGAGCAGTTCTTC.

This clone was detected only once. At one boundary the junction diverges from the germline segment, which might be a read error. This rearrangement joins TRBV2 to TRBJ1-6; D gene ambiguous. CDR3 length: 12 residues. Per the germline V gene, CDR1 is SNHLY and CDR2 is FYNNEI. CDR3 loop: CASSLPTVPLRF. The CDR3 DNA reads as TGTGCCAGCAGTTTACCCACAGTCCCTCTTCGGTTT.

V gene TRBV12-5 combines with J gene TRBJ2-1; 11 positions match TRBD2. The junction had 8 bases not matched to a gene; V was cut back by 3 bases and J by 4 bases. Germline V gene sequence: CDR1 LGHNT, CDR2 FRNRAP. CDR3 length: 17 residues. CDR3 in DNA: TGTGCTAGTGGTTTCTACACCGGGACTAGCGGATACAATGAGCAGTTCTTC. Its protein product is CASGFYTGTSGYNEQFF.

This clone came up a few times. The chain employs TRBV5-4 and TRBJ1-2, with D unclear. Germline CDR1 reads SGHNT; CDR2 reads YYREEE (reference sequence). This CDR3 spans 15 amino acids. Deletions cut 7 bases from V and 4 bases from J, with 20 bases between. CDR3 in amino acids: CASAPSADSAYGYTF. CDR3 in DNA: TGTGCCAGCGCCCCCTCGGCGGACTCCGCCTATGGCTACACCTTC.

The chain joins TRBV29-1 to TRBJ1-1; D gene unclear. Trimming pared 7 bases from V and 3 bases from J, leaving 9 bases between. The CDR3 sequence is 11 residues long. In germline, CDR1 is SQVTM, CDR2 ANQGSEA. The CDR3, as DNA: TGCAGCGGTCATCGGGACACTGAAGCTTTCTTT. Protein: CSGHRDTEAFF.

The J gene is TRBJ2-5, the V gene TRBV5-1; D uncertain. The germline V gene has CDR1 SGHRS and CDR2 YFSETQ. Deletions cut 9 bases from V and 5 bases from J, with 11 bases between. The CDR3 totals 11 residues. The CDR3 sequence: CATANEETQYF. In nucleotides, the CDR3 is TGCGCCACCGCAAATGAGGAGACCCAGTACTTC.

This chain connects TRBV11-2 to TRBJ2-2; D might be TRBD2 (6 bases). Germline V gene sequence: CDR1 SGHAT, CDR2 FQNNGV. This CDR3 is 13 amino acids long. V was cut by 3 bases and J by 12 bases, with 14 bases left in between. The CDR3 loop is CASSFLRDSQLFF. The CDR3 nucleotides are TGTGCCAGCAGCTTTCTCCGGGACTCCCAGCTGTTTTTT.

The chain has TRBV30 and TRBJ1-2; weak D call: TRBD1 (5 bases). CDR3 length equals 13 residues. Trimming took off 3 bases at V and 4 bases at J, with 12 bases between the two ends. Germline CDR1 and CDR2: GTSNPN and SVGIG (reference sequence). The CDR3 region is CAWRVQGGYGYTF. CDR3 sequence (DNA): TGTGCCTGGAGGGTTCAGGGTGGCTATGGCTACACCTTC.

This clone appeared a few times. The chain recombines TRBV6-5 with TRBJ2-1; 9 bases agree with TRBD2. With V trimmed by 11 bases and J by 4 bases, 6 bases remained unmatched. The CDR3 is made up of 13 amino acids. Germline CDR1 reads MNHEY; CDR2 reads SVGAGI. CDR3 coding DNA: TGTGCCGCGGGGCTAGCGGGATACAATGAGCAGTTCTTC. The encoded protein is CAAGLAGYNEQFF.

The chain is built from TRBV2 and TRBJ2-5; no definite D call. Trimming shortened V by 10 bases and J by 1 base, and 13 bases separated the two germline ends. Per germline, CDR1 SNHLY and CDR2 FYNNEI. The CDR3 length is 13 residues. The CDR3 DNA follows: TGTGCCACCCTCCGTACGGGCCAAGAGACCCAGTACTTC. Translated, it gives CATLRTGQETQYF. Full variable domain (rest looked up from reference TRBV2 and TRBJ2-5): EPEVTQTPSHQVTQMGQEVILRCVPISNHLYFYWYRQILGQKVEFLVSFYNNEISEKSEIFDDQFSVERPDGSNFTLKIRSTKLEDSAMYFCATLRTGQETQYFGPGTRLLVL.

The chain has TRBV7-3 and TRBJ2-1; D is unclear. The V end lost 3 bases, the J end lost 0 bases, and 9 bases lay between the germline ends. This CDR3 contains 15 residues. Germline loops: CDR1 SGHTA, CDR2 FQGTGA. CDR3 sequence reads: CASSFGPDSYNEQFF. The CDR3 region has the DNA TGTGCCAGCAGCTTTGGGCCCGACTCCTACAATGAGCAGTTCTTC.